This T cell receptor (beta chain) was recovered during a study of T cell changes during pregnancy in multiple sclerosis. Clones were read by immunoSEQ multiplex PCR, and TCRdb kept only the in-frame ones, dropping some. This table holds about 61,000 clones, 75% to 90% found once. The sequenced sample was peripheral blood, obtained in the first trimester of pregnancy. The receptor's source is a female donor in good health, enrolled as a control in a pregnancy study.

CDR3 residues: CASSTGTPEVAFF. DNA for the CDR3: TGTGCCAGCAGCACTGGGACACCGGAGGTGGCTTTCTTT. The rearrangement links TRBV7-8 to TRBJ1-1; TRBD1 is a possible D gene (6 bases). Germline CDR1 reads SGHVS; CDR2 reads FQNEAQ. The ends were cut back, 5 bases at V and 11 bases at J, with 18 bases in the middle. The CDR3 length is 13 residues.